The 4 T cell receptor beta chains in this list originate from one sample, sequenced in a study of T-cell reconstitution after alpha-beta-depleted transplantation in children. As it was prepared, the TCRbeta library received unique molecular identifiers. Using its own MiXCR run on the PCR reads, TCRdb lists one record per CDR3 protein. In the table there are roughly 670,000 distinct CDR3 sequences, over 10% of which are singletons. Here the sequenced sample was PBMCs, taken before TCRalphabeta/CD19-depleted stem cell transplant. The receptors were sampled from a girl aged 2-10 years with congenital amegakaryocytic thrombocytopenia, due to receive a stem cell transplant.

This clonotype was seen only a few times. V gene TRBV2 combines with J gene TRBJ2-2, with D possibly being TRBD2 (6 bases). Germline V CDR1 and CDR2: SNHLY, FYNNEI. Trimming removed 8 bases at V and 1 base at J, with 17 bases between. The CDR3 contains 16 residues. CDR3 sequence (DNA): TGTGCCAGCCCCGATGGAGGGGCGAAGAACACCGGGGAGCTGTTTTTT. This encodes CASPDGGAKNTGELFF.

This clonotype was picked up a small number of times. This chain links TRBV15 with TRBJ2-1; D is uncertain. The CDR3 length is 14 residues. Between the trimmed V and J ends, which lost 8 bases and 0 bases, there was a span of 11 bases. CDR1 and CDR2 (germline): LNHNV, YYDKDF (reference sequence). The CDR3 DNA reads TGTGCCACCGAGGACCGGAGCTCCTACAATGAGCAGTTCTTC. This translates into CATEDRSSYNEQFF.

This clonotype was seen ten or more times. J is TRBJ2-7 and V is TRBV5-1, with D possibly being TRBD2 (6 bases). V was pared by 2 bases and J by 0 bases, with 12 bases between. The CDR3 runs 15 residues. Germline values: CDR1 SGHRS, CDR2 YFSETQ. CDR3 protein: CASSFFSGHSYEQYF. The CDR3 coding sequence is TGCGCCAGCAGCTTCTTCAGCGGGCACTCCTACGAGCAGTACTTC.

The rearrangement joins TRBV6-1 to TRBJ2-7; 9 bases are a match to TRBD2. CDR3 length: 16 residues. The V segment lost 6 bases and the J segment 3 bases; nucleotides outside the gene matches: 12. Germline lookup yields CDR1 MNHNS and CDR2 SASEGT. CDR3 sequence: CASSLPGGSGSYEQYF. CDR3 DNA: TGTGCCAGCAGCCTTCCGGGAGGTAGCGGGAGCTACGAGCAGTACTTC.